The 9 T cell receptor beta chains listed next were all sequenced from one sample in a study of T cells in women clearing cervical HPV infection (dated by TCRdb to 2017 to 2018). Libraries were built with the immunoSEQ multiplex PCR assay. TCRdb provides this immuneACCESS table in a form limited to in-frame rearrangements. Some clones are lacking; in checked studies, under half of them reflect an unresolved V gene, and why the rest are absent is not known. The table for this sample lists about 15,000 clones. Together, the top ten hold around a tenth of the sample. Sequencing was carried out using blood buffy coat. The receptors originated from a woman aged 18-69 years with a cervical HPV16 infection that either progressed to CIN3+ or cleared (not recorded which).

About this clone itself: The missing CDR3 end, 3 residues past where the read stops, is filled in from the germline J gene. The J gene is TRBJ1-2, the V gene TRBV2; a possible D gene is TRBD1 (5 bases). The CDR3 contains 13 residues. Germline V lookup: CDR1 SNHLY, CDR2 FYNNEI. V lost 3 bases, J lost 6 bases, and 11 bases lay in between. Partial CDR3 DNA: TGTGCCAGCAGTGAGCAGGGTTCAAATGGC. Translated: CASSEQGSNG. The entire CDR3 is CASSEQGSNGYTF.

Comment on this clone: The read halts 3 residues ahead of the CDR3 end, with the missing end drawn from the germline J gene. This chain connects TRBV7-9 to TRBJ2-5, with D possibly being TRBD1 (5 bases). From germline, CDR1 is SEHNR and CDR2 FQNEAQ (reference sequence). This CDR3 spans 13 amino acids. Trimming took off 5 bases at V and 1 base at J, with 8 bases between the two ends. Incomplete CDR3 DNA: TGTGCCAGCAGCACGGACACCCAAGAGACC. Translation: CASSTDTQET. In full, the CDR3 is CASSTDTQETQYF.

A remark on this clone: With the read ending 3 residues before the CDR3 end, the germline J gene is used to fill in that end. This chain uses TRBV6-2 or TRBV6-3 with TRBJ2-3, with 9 bases matching TRBD2. Unmatched junction bases numbered 8, after V lost 8 bases and J lost 2 bases. Germline lookup yields CDR1 MNHEY and CDR2 SVGEGT. The CDR3 totals 15 residues. The CDR3 spells CASLHRTSVTDTQYF. CDR3 bases read: TGTGCCAGCCTTCACCGGACTAGCGTCACAGATACG.

Concerning this clone itself: Coverage ceases 3 residues before the CDR3 finishes, and the germline J gene fills in the end. The rearrangement links TRBV5-6 to TRBJ2-7; D unclear. Germline V gene sequence: CDR1 SGHDT, CDR2 YYEEEE. V dropped 0 bases and J dropped 4 bases, with 14 bases sitting between them. The CDR3 contains 15 residues. The CDR3 bases that were read are TGTGCCAGCAGCTTGGCCGACACCCTGGTGTACGAG. Its protein is CASSLADTLVYE. The full CDR3 protein is CASSLADTLVYEQYF. Full variable domain (missing parts from reference TRBV5-6 and TRBJ2-7): DAGVTQSPTHLIKTRGQQVTLRCSPKSGHDTVSWYQQALGQGPQFIFQYYEEEERQRGNFPDRFSGHQFPNYSSELNVNALLLGDSALYLCASSLADTLVYEQYFGPGTRLTVT.

The covered CDR3 bases are TGTGCCAGCATGATCGGGACAGGGCGACAGCCC. Translating it yields CASMIGTGRQP. The whole CDR3 region reads CASMIGTGRQPQHF. V and J are TRBV28 and TRBJ1-5; 9 nucleotides match TRBD1. The CDR3 end falls 3 residues outside the read, so it is completed with the germline J gene. After removal of 7 bases from V and 7 bases from J, the junction contained 8 bases not matched to a gene. Germline loops: CDR1 MDHEN, CDR2 SYDVKM. The CDR3 covers 14 residues.

With regard to this clone: The CDR3 is cut off 3 residues early in the read; its end comes from the germline J gene. This rearrangement joins TRBV7-2 to TRBJ1-6; D is uncertain. V lost 1 base and J lost 8, with 9 bases in between. Germline V CDR1 and CDR2: SGHTA, FQGNSA. The length of the CDR3 is 14 residues. CDR3 bases read: TGTGCCAGCAGCTTAGAATCCGGGGATTCACCC. It translates to CASSLESGDSP. The whole CDR3 protein reads CASSLESGDSPLHF.

In the case of this clone: The missing CDR3 end, 3 residues past where the read stops, is filled in from the germline J gene. The V gene is TRBV10-3, the J gene TRBJ1-5; perhaps TRBD1 as D (5 bases). Between the trimmed V and J ends, which lost 9 bases and 8 bases, there was a span of 17 bases. The CDR3 is 13 amino acids. Looked up from germline, CDR1 is ENHRY and CDR2 is SYGVKD. CDR3 DNA (partial): TGTGCCATTTCCGCGGGGGGTAACGAGCCC. It is translated as CAISAGGNEP. The whole CDR3 is CAISAGGNEPQHF.

In the case of this clone: The CDR3 is cut off 3 residues early in the read; its end comes from the germline J gene. The V and J genes are TRBV19 and TRBJ2-6; TRBD2 matches 11 bases. CDR3 length: 18 amino acids. The germline gives CDR1 LNHDA, CDR2 SQIVND (reference sequence). Trimming took 5 bases from V and 0 from J; bases not matched to a gene: 6. CDR3 residues: CASSLRLAGRSGANVLTF. The sequenced CDR3 bases are TGTGCCAGTAGTCTAAGACTAGCGGGACGCTCTGGGGCCAACGTC.

With regard to this clone: Read sequence stops 3 residues before the CDR3 end, and the germline J gene provides the missing end. The chain carries TRBV18 and TRBJ1-2; 8 bases line up with TRBD1. Germline V CDR1 and CDR2: KGHSH, LQKENI. V trimming: 6 bases; J trimming: 5 bases; junction bases outside the gene matches: 8. This CDR3 is 14 amino acids long. The DNA read from the CDR3 is TGTGCCAGCTCCCCGGGACAGGTCATTTATGGC. Translating it yields CASSPGQVIYG. The complete CDR3 sequence is CASSPGQVIYGYTF.